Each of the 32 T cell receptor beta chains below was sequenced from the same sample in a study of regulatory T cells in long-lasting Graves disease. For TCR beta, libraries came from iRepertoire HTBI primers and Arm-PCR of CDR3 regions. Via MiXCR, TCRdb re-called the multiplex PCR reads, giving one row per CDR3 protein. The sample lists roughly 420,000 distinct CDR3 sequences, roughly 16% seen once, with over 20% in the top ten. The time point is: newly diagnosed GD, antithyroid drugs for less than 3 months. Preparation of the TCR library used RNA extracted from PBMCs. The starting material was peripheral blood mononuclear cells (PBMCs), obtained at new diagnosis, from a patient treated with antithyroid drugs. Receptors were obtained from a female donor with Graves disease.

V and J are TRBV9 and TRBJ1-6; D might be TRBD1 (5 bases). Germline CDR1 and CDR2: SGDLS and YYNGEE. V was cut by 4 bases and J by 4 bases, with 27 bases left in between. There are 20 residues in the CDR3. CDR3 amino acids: CASSPADGGTGGLYNSPLHF. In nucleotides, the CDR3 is TGTGCCAGCAGCCCAGCGGACGGTGGAACGGGGGGGTTGTATAATTCACCCCTCCACTTT. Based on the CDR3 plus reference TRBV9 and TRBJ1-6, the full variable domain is DSGVTQTPKHLITATGQRVTLRCSPRSGDLSVYWYQQSLDQGLQFLIQYYNGEERAKGNILERFSAQQFPDLHSELNLSSLELGDSALYFCASSPADGGTGGLYNSPLHFGNGTRLTVT.

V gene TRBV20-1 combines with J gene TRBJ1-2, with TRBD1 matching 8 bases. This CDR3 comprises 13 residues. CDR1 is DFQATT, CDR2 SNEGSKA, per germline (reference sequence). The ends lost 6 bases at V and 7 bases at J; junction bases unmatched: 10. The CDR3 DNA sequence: TGCAGTGCCAAGCTCGGGACAGGATTTGGCTACACCTTC. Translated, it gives CSAKLGTGFGYTF.

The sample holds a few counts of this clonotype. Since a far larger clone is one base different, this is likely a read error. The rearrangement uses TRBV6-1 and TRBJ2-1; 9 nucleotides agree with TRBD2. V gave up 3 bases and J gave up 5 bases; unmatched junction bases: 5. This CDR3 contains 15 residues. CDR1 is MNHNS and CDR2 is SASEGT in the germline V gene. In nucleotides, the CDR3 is TGTGCCAGCAGTGAGGGGATAGCGGGGGACAATGAGCAGTTCTTC. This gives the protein CASSEGIAGDNEQFF.

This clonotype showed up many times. CDR3 protein: CASSEGGLWYF. As DNA, the CDR3 is TGTGCCAGCAGTGAAGGGGGCCTTTGGTATTTT. This chain uses TRBV6-1 with TRBJ2-3, with a possible D match to TRBD1 (5 bases). The CDR3 has 11 residues. Between the trimmed V and J ends, which lost 1 base and 14 bases, there was a span of 10 bases. Germline assignment: CDR1 MNHNS and CDR2 SASEGT.

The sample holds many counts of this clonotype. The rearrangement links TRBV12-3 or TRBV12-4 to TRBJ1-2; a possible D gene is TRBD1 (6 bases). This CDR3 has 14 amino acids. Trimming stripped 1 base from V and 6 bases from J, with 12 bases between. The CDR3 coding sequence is TGTGCCAGCAGTTTAGGAGGGGGGGCCGATGGCTACACCTTC. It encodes CASSLGGGADGYTF.

CDR3 sequence reads: CAISDIGRGTTNHHLSGANVLTF. For the CDR3, the DNA is TGTGCCATCAGTGATATCGGCAGGGGGACTACTAACCATCACCTCTCTGGGGCCAACGTCCTGACTTTC. J is TRBJ2-6 and V is TRBV10-3; D could derive from TRBD1 or TRBD2 (7 bases each). Trimming shortened V by 3 bases and J by 0 bases, and 30 bases separated the two germline ends. Germline-derived CDR1 and CDR2 are ENHRY and SYGVKD. CDR3 size: 23 residues.

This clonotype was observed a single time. CDR3 sequence: CASSLKGGSYEQYF. The CDR3 region has the DNA TGTGCCAGCAGCTTGAAGGGTGGGTCCTACGAGCAGTACTTC. The J gene is TRBJ2-7, the V gene TRBV7-9; D is unresolved. This CDR3 is built from 14 residues. V shed 3 bases and J shed 1 base, with 10 bases lying between them. Germline V CDR1 and CDR2: SEHNR, FQNEAQ (reference sequence).

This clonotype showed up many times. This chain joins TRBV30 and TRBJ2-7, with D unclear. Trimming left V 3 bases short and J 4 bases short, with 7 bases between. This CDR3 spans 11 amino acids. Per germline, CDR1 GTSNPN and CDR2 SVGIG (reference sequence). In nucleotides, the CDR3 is TGTGCCTGGAGCAATTGGTACGAGCAGTACTTC. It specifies CAWSNWYEQYF. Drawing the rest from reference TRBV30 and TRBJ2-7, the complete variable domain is SQTIHQWPATLVQPVGSPLSLECTVEGTSNPNLYWYRQAAGRGLQLLFYSVGIGQISSEVPQNLSASRPQDRQFILSSKKLLLSDSGFYLCAWSNWYEQYFGPGTRLTVT.

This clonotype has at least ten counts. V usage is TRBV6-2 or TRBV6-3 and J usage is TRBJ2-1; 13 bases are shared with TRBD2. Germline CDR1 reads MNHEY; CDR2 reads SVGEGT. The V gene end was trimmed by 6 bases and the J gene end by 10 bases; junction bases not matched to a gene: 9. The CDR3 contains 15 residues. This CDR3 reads CASSSGLAGSEEQFF. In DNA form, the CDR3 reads TGTGCCAGCAGCTCGGGACTAGCGGGATCGGAAGAGCAGTTCTTC.

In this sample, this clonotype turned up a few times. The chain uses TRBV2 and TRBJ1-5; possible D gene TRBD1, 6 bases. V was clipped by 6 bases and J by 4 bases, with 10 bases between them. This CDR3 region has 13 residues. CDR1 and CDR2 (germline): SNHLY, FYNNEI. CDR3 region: CASRKGVNQPQHF. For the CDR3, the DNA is TGTGCCAGCAGGAAGGGGGTTAATCAGCCCCAGCATTTT.

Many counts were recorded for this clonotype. CDR3 sequence (DNA): TGCGCCAGCAGCCAGGGGGGGCGGGGCAACTCCTACGAGCAGTACTTC. Its protein product is CASSQGGRGNSYEQYF. The chain couples TRBV4-1 to TRBJ2-7, with TRBD2 as a possible D gene (7 bases). CDR3 length equals 16 residues. Germline V gene sequence: CDR1 MGHRA, CDR2 YSYEKL. Trimming cost V 3 bases and J 0 bases, with 15 bases left between them.

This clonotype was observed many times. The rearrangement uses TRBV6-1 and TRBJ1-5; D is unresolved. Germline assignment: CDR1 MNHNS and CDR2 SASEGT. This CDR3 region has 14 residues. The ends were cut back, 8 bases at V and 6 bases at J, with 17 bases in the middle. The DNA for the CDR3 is TGTGCCAGCGCCCGGAACCAGGTGTCTCAGCCCCAGCATTTT. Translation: CASARNQVSQPQHF.

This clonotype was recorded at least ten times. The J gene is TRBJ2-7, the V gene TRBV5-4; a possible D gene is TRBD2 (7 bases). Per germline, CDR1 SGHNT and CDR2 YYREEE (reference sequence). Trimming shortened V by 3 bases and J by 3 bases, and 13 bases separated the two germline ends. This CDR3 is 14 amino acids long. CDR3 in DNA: TGTGCCAGCAGCTCATGGGGGGGCGGCTACGAGCAGTACTTC. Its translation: CASSSWGGGYEQYF.

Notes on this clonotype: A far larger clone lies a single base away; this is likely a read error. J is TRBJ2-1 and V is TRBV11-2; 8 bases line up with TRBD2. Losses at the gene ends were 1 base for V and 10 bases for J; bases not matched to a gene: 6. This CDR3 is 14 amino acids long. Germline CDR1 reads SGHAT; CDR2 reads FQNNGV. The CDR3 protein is CASSLGRREVEQFF. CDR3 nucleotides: TGTGCCAGCAGCTTAGGGCGGCGGGAGGTCGAGCAGTTCTTC.

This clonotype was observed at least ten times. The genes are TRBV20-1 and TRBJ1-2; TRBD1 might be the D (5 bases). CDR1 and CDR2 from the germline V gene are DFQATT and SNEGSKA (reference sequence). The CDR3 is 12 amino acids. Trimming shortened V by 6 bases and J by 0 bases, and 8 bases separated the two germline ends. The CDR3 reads CSAAGSNYGYTF. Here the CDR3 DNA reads TGCAGTGCAGCAGGGTCTAACTATGGCTACACCTTC.

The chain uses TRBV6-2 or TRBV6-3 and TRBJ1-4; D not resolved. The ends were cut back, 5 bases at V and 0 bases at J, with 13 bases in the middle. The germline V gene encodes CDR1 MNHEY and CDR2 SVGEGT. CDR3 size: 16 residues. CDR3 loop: CASSDRGRTTNEKLFF. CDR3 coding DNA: TGTGCCAGCAGTGATCGTGGGCGGACAACTAATGAAAAACTGTTTTTT.

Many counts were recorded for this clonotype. The CDR3 is CASSYLRDRAKMWSYNEQFF. The CDR3 DNA reads TGTGCCAGCAGTTACCTCCGGGACAGGGCTAAGATGTGGTCCTACAATGAGCAGTTCTTC. The chain employs TRBV6-2 or TRBV6-3 and TRBJ2-1, with TRBD1 identical over 9 bases. With V trimmed by 2 bases and J by 1 base, 15 bases remained unmatched. Germline CDR1 reads MNHEY; CDR2 reads SVGEGT. CDR3 length equals 20 residues.

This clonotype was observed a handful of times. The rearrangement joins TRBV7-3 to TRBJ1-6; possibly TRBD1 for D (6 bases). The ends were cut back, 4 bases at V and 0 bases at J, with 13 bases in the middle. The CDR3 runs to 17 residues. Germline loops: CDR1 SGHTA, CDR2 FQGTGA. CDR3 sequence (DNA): TGTGCCAGCAGCTCTGGAACAGGGAGCTCCTATAATTCACCCCTCCACTTT. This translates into CASSSGTGSSYNSPLHF. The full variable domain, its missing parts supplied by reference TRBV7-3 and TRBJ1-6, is GAGVSQTPSNKVTEKGKYVELRCDPISGHTALYWYRQSLGQGPEFLIYFQGTGAADDSGLPNDRFFAVRPEGSVSTLKIQRTERGDSAVYLCASSSGTGSSYNSPLHFGNGTRLTVT.

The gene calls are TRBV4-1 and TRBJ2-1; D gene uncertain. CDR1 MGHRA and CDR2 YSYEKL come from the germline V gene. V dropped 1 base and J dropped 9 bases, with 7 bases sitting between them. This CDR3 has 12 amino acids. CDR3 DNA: TGCGCCAGCAGCCAAGTTTGGGGTGAGCAGTTCTTC. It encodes CASSQVWGEQFF.

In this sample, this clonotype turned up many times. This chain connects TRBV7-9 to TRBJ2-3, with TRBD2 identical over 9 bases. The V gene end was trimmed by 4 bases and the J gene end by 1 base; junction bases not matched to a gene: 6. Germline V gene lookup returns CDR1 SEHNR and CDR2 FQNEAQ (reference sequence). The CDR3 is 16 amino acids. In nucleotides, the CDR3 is TGTGCCAGCAGCTCATCTAGCGGGGCCGGCACAGATACGCAGTATTTT. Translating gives CASSSSSGAGTDTQYF.

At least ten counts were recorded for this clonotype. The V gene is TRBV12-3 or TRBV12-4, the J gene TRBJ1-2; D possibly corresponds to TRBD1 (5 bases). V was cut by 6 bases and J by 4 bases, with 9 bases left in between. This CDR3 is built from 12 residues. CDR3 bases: TGTGCCAGCAGGAATAGGGGCTATGGCTACACCTTC. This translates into CASRNRGYGYTF.

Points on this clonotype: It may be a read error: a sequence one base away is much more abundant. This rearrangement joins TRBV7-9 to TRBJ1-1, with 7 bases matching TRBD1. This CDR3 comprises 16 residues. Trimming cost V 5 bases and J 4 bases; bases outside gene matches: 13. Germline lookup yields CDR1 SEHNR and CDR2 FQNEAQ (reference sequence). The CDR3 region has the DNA TGTGCCAGCAGCCCAGTCCTCGGACAGGTGGGCACTGAAGCTTTCTTT. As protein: CASSPVLGQVGTEAFF.

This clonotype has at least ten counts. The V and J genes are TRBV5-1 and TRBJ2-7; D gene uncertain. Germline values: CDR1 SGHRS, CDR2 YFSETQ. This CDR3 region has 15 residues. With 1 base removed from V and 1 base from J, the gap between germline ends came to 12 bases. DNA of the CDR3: TGCGCCAGCAGCTTGTCGCCCGCTGTGTCCTACGAGCAGTACTTC. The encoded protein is CASSLSPAVSYEQYF.

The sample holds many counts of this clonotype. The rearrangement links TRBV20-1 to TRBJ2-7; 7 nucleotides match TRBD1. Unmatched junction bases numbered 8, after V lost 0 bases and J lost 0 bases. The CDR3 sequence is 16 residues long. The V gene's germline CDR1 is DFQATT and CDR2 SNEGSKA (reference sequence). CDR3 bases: TGCAGTGCTAGAGACTATGACAGGGACCCCTCCTACGAGCAGTACTTC. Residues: CSARDYDRDPSYEQYF.

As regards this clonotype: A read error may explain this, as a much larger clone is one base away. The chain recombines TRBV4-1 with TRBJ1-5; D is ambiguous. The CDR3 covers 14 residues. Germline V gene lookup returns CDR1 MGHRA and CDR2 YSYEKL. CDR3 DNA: TGCGCCAGCAGCCCCGAACCTAGCGATCAGCCCCAGCATTTT. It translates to CASSPEPSDQPQHF.

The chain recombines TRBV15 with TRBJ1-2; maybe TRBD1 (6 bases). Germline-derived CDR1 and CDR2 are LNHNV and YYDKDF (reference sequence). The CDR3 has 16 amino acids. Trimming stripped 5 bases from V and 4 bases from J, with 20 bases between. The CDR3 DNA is TGTGCCACCAGCGGATCTTGGGACACGGCCCCCTATGGCTACACCTTC. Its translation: CATSGSWDTAPYGYTF.

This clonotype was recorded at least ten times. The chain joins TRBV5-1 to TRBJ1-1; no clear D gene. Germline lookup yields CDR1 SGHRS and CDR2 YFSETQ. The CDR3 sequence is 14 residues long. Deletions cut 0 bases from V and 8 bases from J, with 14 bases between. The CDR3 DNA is TGCGCCAGCAGCTTGGATTCCCCCGAGGTGGAAGCTTTCTTT. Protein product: CASSLDSPEVEAFF.

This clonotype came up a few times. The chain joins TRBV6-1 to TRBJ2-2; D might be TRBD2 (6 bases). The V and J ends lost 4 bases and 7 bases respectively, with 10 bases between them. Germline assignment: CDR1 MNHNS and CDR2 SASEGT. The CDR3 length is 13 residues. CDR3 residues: CASSGGVIGELFF. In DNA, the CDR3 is TGTGCCAGCAGTGGGGGGGTCATCGGGGAGCTGTTTTTT.

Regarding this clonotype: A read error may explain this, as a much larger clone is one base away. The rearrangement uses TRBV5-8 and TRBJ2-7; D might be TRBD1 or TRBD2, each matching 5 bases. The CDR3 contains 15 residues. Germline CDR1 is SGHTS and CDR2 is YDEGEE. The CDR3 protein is CASSLGFEGTYEQHF. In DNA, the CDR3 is TGTGCCAGCAGCTTGGGGTTCGAGGGGACCTACGAGCAGCACTTC. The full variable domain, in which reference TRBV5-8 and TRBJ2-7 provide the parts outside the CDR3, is EAGVTQSPTHLIKTRGQQATLRCSPISGHTSVYWYQQALGLGLQFLLWYDEGEERNRGNFPPRFSGRQFPNYSSELNVNALELEDSALYLCASSLGFEGTYEQHFGPGTRLTVT.

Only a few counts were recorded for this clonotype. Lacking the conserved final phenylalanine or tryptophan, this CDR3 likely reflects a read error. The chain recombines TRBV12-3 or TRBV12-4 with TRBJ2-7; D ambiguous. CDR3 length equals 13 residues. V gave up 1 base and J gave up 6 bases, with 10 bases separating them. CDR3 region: CASSLDLWAEQYL. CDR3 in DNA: TGTGCCAGCAGTTTAGACCTCTGGGCCGAGCAGTACCTC.

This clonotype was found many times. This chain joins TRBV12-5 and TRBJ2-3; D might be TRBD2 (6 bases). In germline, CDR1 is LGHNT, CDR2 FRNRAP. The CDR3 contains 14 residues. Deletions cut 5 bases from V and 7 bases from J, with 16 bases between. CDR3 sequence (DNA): TGTGCTAGTGGTCAATCCGCAGGGACTCATACGCAGTATTTT. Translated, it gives CASGQSAGTHTQYF.

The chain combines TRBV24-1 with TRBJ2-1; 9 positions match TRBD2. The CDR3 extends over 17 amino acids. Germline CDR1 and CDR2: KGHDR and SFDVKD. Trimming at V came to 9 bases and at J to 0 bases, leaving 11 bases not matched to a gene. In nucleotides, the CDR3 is TGTGCCACCGCCCCAGCGGGAGGCCTGAGCTCCTACAATGAGCAGTTCTTC. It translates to CATAPAGGLSSYNEQFF.